This T cell receptor (beta chain) comes out of a study of blood T cell repertoires in COVID-19. Overall study context: The United States, Italy and Spain supplied acute and convalescent COVID-19 samples.

In the study's own analysis: Scientists estimated how many nucleated cells there were by amplifying reference gene primers. Sequenced by immunoSEQ multiplex PCR; TCRdb stores in-frame clones only, minus some. V, J and clone size reflect that table, while D and trimming were determined from the DNA. The repertoire has about 250,000 clones, under 90% of them found once; the top ten carry about 0.94%. This CDR3 has 15 amino acids. The V end lost 3 bases, the J end lost 2 bases, and 14 bases lay between the germline ends. Germline CDR1 SGDLS, CDR2 YYNGEE. The receptor comes from a woman aged 40 to 50 who had recovered from COVID-19. The sequencing sample was made of peripheral blood. The chain couples TRBV9 to TRBJ2-5, with D tentatively TRBD1 (6 bases). CDR3 nucleotide sequence: TGTGCCAGCAGCGCGGTCGGGACACCACAAGAGACCCAGTACTTC. Amino acid sequence: CASSAVGTPQETQYF.